Given below is one T cell receptor (beta chain) in context. Its matching antigen is unknown. The data stem from a study of OX40 agonist ivuxolimab in advanced cancers. Turning to the study itself: The dose-escalation group included hepatocellular carcinoma, melanoma, renal cell carcinoma and head and neck cancer.

Here immunoSEQ multiplex PCR was the method, and the copy in TCRdb shows in-frame clones only, minus some. The sample carries tens of thousands of clones, more than 70% recorded once. The V end lost 1 base, the J end lost 5 bases, and 12 bases lay between the germline ends. Germline loops: CDR1 SGHRS, CDR2 YFSETQ. This CDR3 is 14 amino acids long. Whole-study results and caveats: Researchers did not determine the expanded peripheral T cells' antigen specificity.

The chain recombines TRBV5-1 with TRBJ1-1, with D possibly being TRBD1 (6 bases). The TCR originated in an adult with an advanced solid tumor such as melanoma, head and neck, liver or kidney cancer. This specimen consisted of CD4+ or CD8+ T cells sorted from blood, obtained in a trial of the OX40 agonist ivuxolimab. CDR3 in DNA: TGCGCCAGCAGCTTGTGGGGGCGGGGGACTGAAGCTTTCTTT. The encoded protein is CASSLWGRGTEAFF.